The 25 T cell receptor beta chains below were found in one sample sequenced in a study of T-cell reconstitution after alpha-beta-depleted transplantation in children. Using unique molecular identifiers, the investigators prepared the TCRbeta library. TCRdb recomputed calls from the PCR reads with MiXCR, one row per CDR3 protein. In the table there are hundreds of thousands of distinct CDR3 sequences, roughly 16% of which are singletons. The sequencing here drew on PBMCs, mostly from graft donor cells, taken 360 days after TCRalphabeta/CD19-depleted stem cell transplant. The receptor set was obtained from a boy under two years old who had a stem cell transplant for Wiskott-Aldrich syndrome, so the T cells may come from the graft donor.

The chain has TRBV4-1 and TRBJ2-5; TRBD2 agrees at 9 bases. The germline CDR1 and CDR2 sequences are MGHRA and YSYEKL. CDR3 length: 16 residues. Trimming at V came to 4 bases and at J to 5 bases, leaving 11 bases not matched to a gene. Written as DNA, the CDR3 is TGCGCCAGCAGCCTTCTCGGGGTAGCGGGAGAGGAGACCCAGTACTTC. Its protein is CASSLLGVAGEETQYF.

This clonotype has only a few counts. CDR3 sequence (DNA): TGCAGTGCTGGAGTGGACAGGGGGTTGTATAAGTACGAGCAGTACTTC. Its translation: CSAGVDRGLYKYEQYF. The gene calls are TRBV20-1 and TRBJ2-7; 10 positions match TRBD1. The CDR3 consists of 16 residues. V was pared by 5 bases and J by 4 bases, with 14 bases of the junction left unmatched. Germline-derived CDR1 and CDR2 are DFQATT and SNEGSKA (reference sequence).

The table lists this clonotype with a few counts. The chain links TRBV7-2 to TRBJ1-2; the match to TRBD1 covers 7 bases. The CDR3 is 14 amino acids. The V gene end was trimmed by 2 bases and the J gene end by 4 bases; junction bases not matched to a gene: 4. CDR1 and CDR2 from the germline V gene are SGHTA and FQGNSA. CDR3 DNA sequence: TGTGCCAGCAGCTTACGGACAGGCTTCTATGGCTACACCTTC. Residues: CASSLRTGFYGYTF.

This clonotype was counted only a few times. The chain uses TRBV7-2 and TRBJ2-1, with 11 bases matching TRBD2. V shed 2 bases and J 9 bases; nucleotides not matched to a gene: 6. There are 15 residues in the CDR3. The V gene's germline CDR1 is SGHTA and CDR2 FQGNSA. CDR3 sequence reads: CASSLKASGRTEQFF. The CDR3 coding sequence is TGTGCCAGCAGCTTAAAGGCTAGCGGGAGGACTGAGCAGTTCTTC.

This clonotype was picked up a small number of times. The chain uses TRBV15 and TRBJ2-5; D not certain. V dropped 1 base and J dropped 3 bases, with 6 bases sitting between them. The CDR3 consists of 13 residues. CDR1 and CDR2 from the germline V gene are LNHNV and YYDKDF (reference sequence). The CDR3, as DNA: TGTGCCACCAGCAGAGGGAAAGAAGAGACCCAGTACTTC. Translated: CATSRGKEETQYF.

This clonotype turned up a few times. The V and J genes are TRBV5-1 and TRBJ2-1; 9 bases are shared with TRBD2. The CDR3 length is 16 residues. Germline CDR1 reads SGHRS; CDR2 reads YFSETQ. V dropped 1 base and J dropped 5; count of bases not matched to a gene: 7. The CDR3 coding sequence is TGCGCCAGCAGCTTGCAGTGGCGGGGGGGTAACAATGAGCAGTTCTTC. It is translated as CASSLQWRGGNNEQFF.

The chain couples TRBV7-9 to TRBJ2-7; 8 bases fit TRBD1. The J segment lost 3 bases and the V segment lost 5 bases, leaving 12 bases of the junction unmatched. The CDR3 is made up of 16 amino acids. Germline V gene lookup returns CDR1 SEHNR and CDR2 FQNEAQ (reference sequence). The CDR3 loop is CASSPPPGQADYEQYF. The CDR3 nucleotides read TGTGCCAGCAGCCCCCCCCCGGGACAGGCGGACTACGAGCAGTACTTC.

The table lists this clonotype with a few counts. This chain links TRBV20-1 with TRBJ2-7, with TRBD1 identical over 7 bases. The V and J ends lost 0 bases and 3 bases, in that order; junction bases with no gene match: 5. Germline-derived CDR1 and CDR2 are DFQATT and SNEGSKA (reference sequence). This CDR3 is built from 14 residues. CDR3 protein: CSARETGQYYEQYF. CDR3 nucleotide sequence: TGCAGTGCTAGAGAGACGGGACAGTACTACGAGCAGTACTTC.

V gene TRBV6-5 combines with J gene TRBJ2-5, with TRBD1 matching 9 bases. J lost 5 bases, V lost 3 bases, and 10 bases had no gene match. This CDR3 comprises 16 residues. CDR1 is MNHEY, CDR2 SVGAGI, per germline. CDR3 region: CASSYLGTGLWETQYF. CDR3 in DNA: TGTGCCAGCAGTTATCTCGGGACAGGGTTATGGGAGACCCAGTACTTC.

This clonotype has a handful of counts. CDR3 in amino acids: CASSVGGRNTEAFF. CDR3 sequence (DNA): TGTGCCAGCAGTGTGGGGGGGAGGAACACTGAAGCTTTCTTT. J is TRBJ1-1 and V is TRBV2; D possibly corresponds to TRBD1 (5 bases). CDR1 and CDR2 (germline): SNHLY, FYNNEI. This CDR3 has 14 residues. V was pared by 4 bases and J by 1 base, with 10 bases between.

In nucleotides, the CDR3 is TGTGCCACCAGCAGAGATTGGGGGGGGCAACCCTACGAGCAGTACTTC. Translated, it gives CATSRDWGGQPYEQYF. The rearrangement uses TRBV15 and TRBJ2-7; D is possibly TRBD2 (7 bases). Germline CDR1 is LNHNV and CDR2 is YYDKDF (reference sequence). Deletions cut 0 bases from V and 2 bases from J, with 14 bases between. This CDR3 spans 16 amino acids.

This clonotype has a handful of counts. The chain combines TRBV25-1 with TRBJ2-5; D might be TRBD2 (6 bases). CDR1 MGHDK and CDR2 SYGVNS come from the germline V gene. V was shortened by 1 base and J by 1 base, with 19 bases between the two germline ends. CDR3 length: 18 amino acids. The CDR3 protein is CASSELRSGYTLQETQYF. The CDR3, as DNA: TGTGCCAGCAGTGAATTAAGAAGCGGGTACACCCTCCAAGAGACCCAGTACTTC.

This clonotype occurred many times. The chain uses TRBV29-1 and TRBJ2-1; possibly TRBD1 for D (5 bases). The CDR3 is made up of 15 amino acids. CDR1 is SQVTM and CDR2 is ANQGSEA in the germline V gene. Trimming took 5 bases from V and 3 from J, leaving 17 bases between them. CDR3 region: CSVSRQSFVYNEQFF. CDR3 coding DNA: TGCAGCGTTTCCCGACAGAGTTTCGTCTACAATGAGCAGTTCTTC.

This clonotype was detected a few times. J is TRBJ2-3 and V is TRBV10-3; unclear D gene. The V end lost 4 bases, the J end lost 0 bases, and 5 bases lay between the germline ends. The germline V gene encodes CDR1 ENHRY and CDR2 SYGVKD. The CDR3 consists of 13 residues. The CDR3 sequence is CAISGDSTDTQYF. The DNA of the CDR3 is TGTGCCATCAGTGGAGACAGCACAGATACGCAGTATTTT.

The chain carries TRBV7-9 and TRBJ2-3, with 7 bases lining up with TRBD1. The germline gives CDR1 SEHNR, CDR2 FQNEAQ (reference sequence). Trimming at V came to 7 bases and at J to 3 bases, leaving 10 bases not matched to a gene. The CDR3 runs 15 residues. The CDR3 region has the DNA TGTGCCAGCACGATAGACAGGGTTAATACAGATACGCAGTATTTT. Translated, it gives CASTIDRVNTDTQYF.

This sequence joins TRBV5-1 and TRBJ1-1; the match to TRBD1 covers 7 bases. Germline-derived CDR1 and CDR2 are SGHRS and YFSETQ. The CDR3 is made up of 14 amino acids. With V trimmed by 3 bases and J by 1 base, 3 bases remained unmatched. This CDR3 is CASSYRDRNTEAFF. The CDR3 DNA sequence: TGCGCCAGCAGCTACCGGGACAGGAACACTGAAGCTTTCTTT.

The V and J genes are TRBV11-2 and TRBJ2-4, with TRBD2 as a possible D gene (7 bases). V was cut by 2 bases and J by 6 bases, with 11 bases left in between. Germline-derived CDR1 and CDR2 are SGHAT and FQNNGV. CDR3 length equals 14 residues. The CDR3 reads CASSLQGRGNIQYF. The DNA for the CDR3 is TGTGCCAGCAGCTTACAGGGGAGGGGAAACATTCAGTACTTC.

The chain is built from TRBV29-1 and TRBJ2-7, with 12 bases aligning to TRBD2. The CDR3 totals 16 residues. Germline loops: CDR1 SQVTM, CDR2 ANQGSEA. V shed 6 bases, J shed 7 bases, and the junction held 16 bases outside the gene matches. CDR3 amino acids: CSVVGLAGGTKGEQYF. The DNA for the CDR3 is TGCAGCGTCGTCGGGCTAGCGGGAGGGACGAAGGGGGAGCAGTACTTC.

V gene TRBV29-1 combines with J gene TRBJ1-4; a weak D match, TRBD1 (5 bases). V dropped 4 bases and J dropped 6 bases, with 12 bases sitting between them. Looked up from germline, CDR1 is SQVTM and CDR2 is ANQGSEA. CDR3 length: 13 amino acids. The CDR3 DNA reads TGCAGCGTTGGGACACGGGGACATGAAAAACTGTTTTTT. It translates to CSVGTRGHEKLFF.

This clonotype was counted ten times or more. The chain is built from TRBV12-3 or TRBV12-4 and TRBJ2-5; 8 nucleotides agree with TRBD2. The CDR3 is 14 residues long. The V gene end was trimmed by 3 bases and the J gene end by 4 bases; junction bases not matched to a gene: 4. The CDR3 nucleotides are TGTGCCAGCAGTTTGGCGGGGGGCGGAGAGACCCAGTACTTC. It yields the protein CASSLAGGGETQYF.

At least ten counts were recorded for this clonotype. The rearrangement joins TRBV3-1 to TRBJ2-1; 7 nucleotides align to TRBD2. Germline-derived CDR1 and CDR2 are LGHDT and YNNKEL (reference sequence). The CDR3 is made up of 16 amino acids. V lost 0 bases to trimming and J lost 4 bases; unmatched junction nucleotides: 6. This CDR3 is CASSQDPGGYYNEQFF. DNA of the CDR3: TGTGCCAGCAGCCAAGACCCGGGGGGTTATTACAATGAGCAGTTCTTC.

This clonotype has just a few counts. At one of its ends the junction is not consistent with the germline gene, which may arise from a read error. This sequence joins TRBV9 and TRBJ2-1, with unresolved D. CDR3 size: 17 residues. In germline, CDR1 is SGDLS, CDR2 YYNGEE. The CDR3 bases are TGTGCCAGCAGCGTATTGGAGTCGCCGCACTCCGACAATGAGCAGTTCTTC. Translation: CASSVLESPHSDNEQFF.

This sequence joins TRBV20-1 and TRBJ2-3; D is undetermined. From germline, CDR1 is DFQATT and CDR2 SNEGSKA (reference sequence). The CDR3 length is 13 residues. The V and J ends lost 5 bases and 4 bases respectively, with 13 bases between them. CDR3 in amino acids: CSASPVRPDTQYF. The CDR3 DNA reads TGCAGTGCTTCCCCGGTAAGGCCAGATACGCAGTATTTT.

This clonotype has more than one count but fewer than ten. J is TRBJ2-7 and V is TRBV6-5, with D unresolved. Trimming pared 0 bases from V and 6 bases from J, leaving 15 bases between. The CDR3 runs to 15 residues. Germline lookup yields CDR1 MNHEY and CDR2 SVGAGI. The CDR3 DNA is TGTGCCAGCAGTTACTCCACACTGAGATCGGGCGAGCAGTACTTC. Its translation is CASSYSTLRSGEQYF.

The table lists this clonotype with a few counts. The chain uses TRBV9 and TRBJ2-7; D unclear. CDR1 and CDR2 from the germline V gene are SGDLS and YYNGEE. The CDR3 length is 14 residues. V was cut by 3 bases and J by 3 bases, with 13 bases left in between. CDR3 in amino acids: CASSAVPSNYEQYF. CDR3 nucleotide sequence: TGTGCCAGCAGCGCTGTCCCCTCCAACTACGAGCAGTACTTC.